This TCR beta chain was identified in a study of T cells in Graves' hyperthyroidism and ophthalmopathy. This clonotype has at least ten counts. Its specificity is unknown. Trimming left V 2 bases short and J 5 bases short, with 7 bases between. The CDR3 covers 13 residues. The germline CDR1 and CDR2 sequences are SGHNT and YYREEE (reference sequence). Template material for amplifying TCR beta CDR3 regions consisted of RNA transcripts. The HTBI primer set drove a first-round RT-PCR of the TCR CDR3. TCRdb re-called the multiplex PCR reads with MiXCR, one entry per CDR3 protein. The sample carries 640,000 or so distinct CDR3 sequences, approximately 15% recorded once. Study-level results: Stable hyperthyroidism and ophthalmopathy were separated using 13 V-J signatures.

Ophthalmopathy patients all had a Clinical Activity Score of at least 3, a NOSPECS grade of at least 4 and disease under 3 months old. The TCR comes from a middle-aged woman with Graves' ophthalmopathy. Input material: blood. The rearrangement joins TRBV5-4 to TRBJ2-2, with D perhaps TRBD2 (5 bases). In nucleotides, the CDR3 is TGTGCCAGCAGCTTATCGGGAACCGGGGAGCTGTTTTTT. Its protein product is CASSLSGTGELFF.